Shown below are 8 T cell receptor beta chains from a single sample sequenced in a study of T cell responses to AZD1222 COVID-19 vaccine. Sequencing was performed with immunoSEQ multiplex PCR; in TCRdb, only in-frame clones are kept and a portion is missing. The table includes 150,000 or so clones, over 80% detected once. Sequencing used peripheral blood, obtained 28 days after the second AZD1222 dose. Every receptor here comes from an adult who received the AZD1222 COVID-19 vaccine.

This clone was detected once. The rearrangement uses TRBV7-8 and TRBJ2-1, with TRBD2 identical over 11 bases. The CDR3 consists of 17 residues. CDR1 and CDR2 (germline): SGHVS, FQNEAQ. Losses at the gene ends were 0 bases for V and 7 bases for J; bases not matched to a gene: 8. Written as DNA, the CDR3 is TGTGCCAGCAGCTTAGCGCACACTAGCGGGGGAAGGAATGAGCAGTTCTTC. Translation: CASSLAHTSGGRNEQFF.

This clone was picked up one time. The rearrangement uses TRBV6-5 and TRBJ1-6, with 8 nucleotides matching TRBD1. Trimming cost V 0 bases and J 10 bases; bases outside gene matches: 8. The CDR3 extends over 16 amino acids. Germline lookup yields CDR1 MNHEY and CDR2 SVGAGI. The CDR3 DNA follows: TGTGCCAGCAGTTACTCGACAGGGGCTGCCGGGTCACCCCTCCACTTT. Residues: CASSYSTGAAGSPLHF.

The gene calls are TRBV5-1 and TRBJ1-2, with D hard to call. Trimming removed 0 bases from V and 6 bases from J, with 9 bases in between. The CDR3 extends over 13 amino acids. Germline V gene sequence: CDR1 SGHRS, CDR2 YFSETQ. CDR3 residues: CASSLGLTDGYTF. As DNA, the CDR3 is TGCGCCAGCAGCTTGGGCCTCACCGATGGCTACACCTTC.

The chain combines TRBV7-6 with TRBJ1-1; 10 bases are a match to TRBD1. This CDR3 is built from 15 residues. Trimming cost V 3 bases and J 5 bases; bases outside gene matches: 6. Germline lookup yields CDR1 SGHVS and CDR2 FNYEAQ. The CDR3 protein is CASSFRQGARTEAFF. The CDR3 DNA follows: TGTGCCAGCAGCTTCAGACAGGGGGCACGGACTGAAGCTTTCTTT.

J is TRBJ2-7 and V is TRBV6-5; 9 bases map to TRBD1. Germline values: CDR1 MNHEY, CDR2 SVGAGI. The CDR3 is 14 amino acids. Unmatched junction bases numbered 3, after V lost 4 bases and J lost 2 bases. The CDR3 nucleotides read TGTGCCAGCAGTTGGGGACAGGGACCCTACGAGCAGTACTTC. Its translation: CASSWGQGPYEQYF.

The rearrangement links TRBV21-1 to TRBJ2-3; no DNA check was done on the table's D call, TRBD2. TRBV21-1 is a pseudogene. The CDR3 runs to 17 residues. Written as DNA, the CDR3 is TGTGCCAGCAGCAAACGTAGCGGGGGGGCCGGCACAGATACGCAGTATTTT. Its translation: CASSKRSGGAGTDTQYF.

This clone occurred many times. CDR3 coding DNA: TGTGCCAGCGGAATGTCCGCCCCCGCTGAAGCTTTCTTT. Translating gives CASGMSAPAEAFF. This sequence joins TRBV2 and TRBJ1-1; no firm D call. In germline, CDR1 is SNHLY, CDR2 FYNNEI. The ends were cut back, 8 bases at V and 6 bases at J, with 16 bases in the middle. This CDR3 is 13 amino acids long.

The chain combines TRBV11-2 with TRBJ2-7; 7 bases map to TRBD1. The CDR3 length is 15 residues. The trim removed 3 bases at V and 2 bases at J, leaving 7 bases unmatched. Germline values: CDR1 SGHAT, CDR2 FQNNGV. The CDR3 coding sequence is TGTGCCAGCAGCTTTGACCCGGGACAGACCTACGAGCAGTACTTC. As protein: CASSFDPGQTYEQYF. The whole variable domain, remainder taken from reference TRBV11-2 and TRBJ2-7, is EAGVAQSPRYKIIEKRQSVAFWCNPISGHATLYWYQQILGQGPKLLIQFQNNGVVDDSQLPKDRFSAERLKGVDSTLKIQPAKLEDSAVYLCASSFDPGQTYEQYFGPGTRLTVT.